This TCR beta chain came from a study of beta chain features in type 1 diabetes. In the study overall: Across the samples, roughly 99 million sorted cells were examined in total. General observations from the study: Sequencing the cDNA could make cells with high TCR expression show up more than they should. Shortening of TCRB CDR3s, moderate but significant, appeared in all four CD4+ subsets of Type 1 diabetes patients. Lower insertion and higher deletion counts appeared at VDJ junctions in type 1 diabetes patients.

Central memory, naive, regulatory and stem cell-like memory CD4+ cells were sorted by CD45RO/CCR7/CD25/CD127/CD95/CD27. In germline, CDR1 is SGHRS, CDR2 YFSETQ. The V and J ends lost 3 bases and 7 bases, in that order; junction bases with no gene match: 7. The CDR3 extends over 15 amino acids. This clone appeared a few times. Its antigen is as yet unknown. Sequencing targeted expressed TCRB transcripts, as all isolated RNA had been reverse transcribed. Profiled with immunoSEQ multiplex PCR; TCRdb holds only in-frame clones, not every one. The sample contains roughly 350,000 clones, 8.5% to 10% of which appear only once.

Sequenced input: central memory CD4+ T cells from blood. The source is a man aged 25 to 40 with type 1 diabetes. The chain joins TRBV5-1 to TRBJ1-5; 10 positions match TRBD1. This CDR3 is CASSWGTGEGQPQHF. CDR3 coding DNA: TGCGCCAGCAGCTGGGGGACAGGGGAGGGCCAGCCCCAGCATTTT.